These T cell receptor beta chains were read from a single sample in a study of blood T cell repertoires in COVID-19. Repertoires were generated with immunoSEQ multiplex PCR, while TCRdb's copy carries only in-frame clones and drops some. The sample shows around 500,000 clones, around 87% of them seen only once. The specimen sequenced was PBMCs or T cells enriched from blood (not recorded which). The receptor source for this set is a woman aged 40 to 55 who had recovered from COVID-19. CDR3s include the opening cysteine and the closing phenylalanine or tryptophan. D genes are given only for firm matches. Clone size is stated in some rows and not others, as once, few, many or a class when expanded.

d_gene,v_gene,j_gene,abundance,CDR3aa,CDR3nt
TRBD1,TRBV5-6,TRBJ2-1,-,CASSRTGARSNEQFF,TGTGCCAGCAGCCGGACAGGCGCCCGCTCCAATGAGCAGTTCTTC
TRBD1,TRBV6-4,TRBJ1-2,-,CASSDTTQGGSLYGYTF,TGTGCCAGCAGTGACACCACACAGGGGGGGTCTCTTTATGGCTACACCTTC
TRBD2,TRBV7-2,TRBJ2-1,-,CASSPRTSGRRGEQFF,TGTGCCAGCAGCCCCCGGACTAGCGGGAGAAGGGGTGAGCAGTTCTTC
-,TRBV6-5,TRBJ1-1,-,CASSYLQGNTEAFF,TGTGCCAGCAGTTACCTACAGGGGAACACTGAAGCTTTCTTT
TRBD1,TRBV6-2/TRBV6-3,TRBJ1-2,-,CASSDTDRVSSYTF,TGTGCCAGCAGTGACACGGACAGGGTCTCTAGCTACACCTTC
-,TRBV7-7,TRBJ2-1,-,CASSLGGIGAYNEQFF,TGTGCCAGCAGCTTAGGGGGTATAGGGGCTTACAATGAGCAGTTCTTC
TRBD1,TRBV7-2,TRBJ1-2,-,CASSLARGTVYGYTF,TGTGCCAGCAGCTTAGCGAGGGGGACAGTCTATGGCTACACCTTC
-,TRBV11-3,TRBJ1-1,few,CASSSLTAGITEAFF,TGTGCCAGCAGCTCATTGACAGCGGGAATTACTGAAGCTTTCTTT
TRBD1,TRBV6-5,TRBJ1-2,-,CASSYYRTGGHYGYTF,TGTGCCAGCAGTTACTACCGGACAGGGGGCCACTATGGCTACACCTTC
TRBD2,TRBV24-1,TRBJ2-1,-,CATSDLALAGGRDEQFF,TGTGCCACCAGTGACTTGGCACTAGCGGGAGGTCGGGATGAGCAGTTCTTC
-,TRBV14,TRBJ2-3,-,CASSQGPQGTQYF,TGTGCCAGCAGCCAAGGCCCGCAGGGTACGCAGTATTTT
-,TRBV11-3,TRBJ2-1,-,CASSSRWEANGDNEQFF,TGTGCCAGCAGCTCTAGGTGGGAGGCCAATGGGGACAATGAGCAGTTCTTC
-,TRBV28,TRBJ2-2,-,CASSSGTIPGELFF,TGTGCCAGCAGTTCCGGGACAATCCCCGGGGAGCTGTTTTTT
-,TRBV18,TRBJ1-6,-,CASSLRQNNSPLHF,TGTGCCAGCTCACTTAGACAGAATAATTCACCCCTCCACTTT
-,TRBV10-2,TRBJ2-1,-,CASRDILADSSYNEQFF,TGCGCCAGCAGGGACATATTAGCGGATAGCTCCTACAATGAGCAGTTCTTC
TRBD2,TRBV4-1,TRBJ2-7,-,CASSGGTRREQYF,TGCGCCAGCAGTGGCGGGACTAGGAGGGAGCAGTACTTC
TRBD2,TRBV11-2,TRBJ2-1,-,CASSRRAGGPYNEQFF,TGTGCCAGCAGCAGGAGGGCGGGAGGTCCCTACAATGAGCAGTTCTTC
-,TRBV4-1,TRBJ1-5,-,CASSQRELGDQPQHF,TGCGCCAGCAGCCAAAGGGAGTTGGGCGATCAGCCCCAGCATTTT
TRBD1,TRBV28,TRBJ1-4,-,CASRFRDRGLYEKLFF,TGTGCCAGCAGATTCCGGGACAGGGGGCTGTATGAAAAACTGTTTTTT
TRBD1,TRBV7-9,TRBJ1-2,-,CASSLGQGVHGYTF,TGTGCCAGCAGCTTGGGACAGGGGGTACATGGCTACACCTTC
TRBD2,TRBV9,TRBJ2-2,-,CASSKTPGGSSGELFF,TGTGCCAGCAGCAAGACCCCTGGCGGGAGTTCCGGGGAGCTGTTTTTT
TRBD2,TRBV30,TRBJ2-7,-,CAWSEHLAGGYEQYF,TGTGCCTGGAGTGAACACCTAGCGGGTGGCTACGAGCAGTACTTC
TRBD2,TRBV29-1,TRBJ2-5,-,CSGGSSGRRETQYF,TGCAGCGGGGGGTCTAGCGGGAGGAGAGAGACCCAGTACTTC
TRBD2,TRBV24-1,TRBJ2-5,once,CATSLAGVETQYF,TGTGCCACCAGTTTAGCGGGAGTGGAGACCCAGTACTTC
-,TRBV4-3,TRBJ1-1,-,CASSHRQIDTEAFF,TGCGCCAGCAGCCACAGACAGATTGACACTGAAGCTTTCTTT
TRBD1,TRBV6-2/TRBV6-3,TRBJ1-2,-,CASSRGTGVQNYGYTF,TGTGCCAGCAGTCGCGGGACAGGGGTCCAAAACTATGGCTACACCTTC
-,TRBV4-3,TRBJ2-6,-,CASSQEQGSGANVLTF,TGCGCCAGCAGCCAAGAACAGGGATCTGGGGCCAACGTCCTGACTTTC
-,TRBV10-2,TRBJ1-1,-,CASSRQADTEAFF,TGCGCCAGCAGCAGACAGGCGGACACTGAAGCTTTCTTT
TRBD1,TRBV6-2/TRBV6-3,TRBJ1-6,-,CASSAGTAFTPLHF,TGTGCCAGCAGCGCCGGGACAGCCTTCACACCCCTCCACTTT
-,TRBV3-1/TRBV3-2,TRBJ2-1,-,CASSQSGVSYNEQFF,TGTGCCAGCAGCCAGTCTGGAGTCTCCTACAATGAGCAGTTCTTC
-,TRBV9,TRBJ1-2,-,CASSVGSGNYGYTF,TGTGCCAGCAGCGTAGGATCGGGGAACTATGGCTACACCTTC
TRBD2,TRBV4-1,TRBJ2-7,-,CASSQRWTSGYEQYF,TGCGCCAGCAGCCAAAGATGGACTAGCGGCTACGAGCAGTACTTC
-,TRBV27,TRBJ1-1,few,CASSFQGREAFF,TGTGCCAGCAGTTTCCAGGGGCGAGAAGCTTTCTTT
-,TRBV2,TRBJ1-5,-,CASSAMYSNQPQHF,TGTGCCAGCAGCGCTATGTATAGCAATCAGCCCCAGCATTTT
-,TRBV18,TRBJ2-1,-,CANSPSPGFAYEQFF,TGTGCCAACTCACCCTCCCCAGGTTTTGCCTATGAGCAGTTCTTC
TRBD2,TRBV11-3,TRBJ2-7,-,CASTTSGRRGEQYF,TGTGCCAGCACGACTAGCGGGAGAAGGGGCGAGCAGTACTTC
-,TRBV19,TRBJ2-1,-,CASSLAGTRLDYNEQFF,TGTGCCAGTAGTCTAGCCGGGACTCGCCTAGACTACAATGAGCAGTTCTTC
-,TRBV5-1,TRBJ2-1,-,CASSSQALTLDNEQFF,TGCGCCAGCAGCTCTCAAGCGCTCACACTTGATAATGAGCAGTTCTTC
TRBD1,TRBV13,TRBJ1-4,-,CASSQGGQGHEKLFF,TGTGCCAGCAGCCAGGGGGGACAGGGTCATGAAAAACTGTTTTTT
-,TRBV19,TRBJ2-2,-,CASSIGTVNTGELFF,TGTGCCAGTAGTATAGGGACAGTTAACACCGGGGAGCTGTTTTTT
TRBD2,TRBV4-3,TRBJ2-1,once,CASSSSSGSSYNEQFF,TGCGCCAGCAGCTCTTCTAGCGGGAGCTCCTACAATGAGCAGTTCTTC
TRBD2,TRBV15,TRBJ2-7,once,CATSRWGGEAASYEQYF,TGTGCCACCAGCAGATGGGGGGGGGAGGCCGCTTCCTACGAGCAGTACTTC
TRBD2,TRBV11-2,TRBJ2-5,-,CASSSYSPGLGLETQYF,TGTGCCAGCAGCTCCTACTCTCCGGGACTAGGGCTAGAGACCCAGTACTTC
TRBD1,TRBV7-2,TRBJ2-5,-,CASSYGDRGQETQYF,TGTGCCAGCAGCTACGGGGACAGGGGACAAGAGACCCAGTACTTC
TRBD1,TRBV19,TRBJ2-3,-,CASRDRGKWDTDTQYF,TGTGCCAGTAGGGACAGGGGGAAGTGGGACACAGATACGCAGTATTTT
-,TRBV3-1/TRBV3-2,TRBJ2-5,few,CASRGEETQYF,TGTGCCAGCAGGGGAGAAGAGACCCAGTACTTC
TRBD1,TRBV29-1,TRBJ2-1,-,CSAGQGRSYNEQFF,TGCAGCGCCGGACAGGGAAGGTCCTACAATGAGCAGTTCTTC
-,TRBV6-1,TRBJ2-4,-,CASSETGTLAKNIQYF,TGTGCCAGCAGTGAAACCGGGACACTAGCCAAAAACATTCAGTACTTC
TRBD1,TRBV11-3,TRBJ2-7,-,CASSPPGGTGTYEQYF,TGTGCCAGCAGCCCCCCCGGGGGGACAGGGACCTACGAGCAGTACTTC
TRBD1,TRBV13,TRBJ2-2,-,CASSFDRGQMTGELFF,TGTGCCAGCAGCTTCGACAGGGGGCAAATGACCGGGGAGCTGTTTTTT
-,TRBV30,TRBJ1-6,-,CAWRPGGQGGSPLHF,TGTGCCTGGAGACCGGGGGGCCAGGGAGGTTCACCCCTCCACTTT
-,TRBV21-1,TRBJ2-7,many,CASSKKQGSYEQYF,TGTGCCAGCAGCAAAAAACAGGGGTCCTACGAGCAGTACTTC